The rows below give T cell receptor beta chains drawn from one sample of a study of T cell repertoires in cytomegalovirus infection. MiXCR, applied by TCRdb to the reads, yields one record per CDR3 protein. The sample gives 90,000 to 130,000 distinct CDR3 sequences, over 9.5% of which show up once; approximately 33% is in the top ten. Antigen specificity for these receptors is unknown. The sample was PBMCs, sequenced either directly or after in vitro stimulation (not recorded which). The origin of the receptors is a human donor in good health (CMV status not recorded). Some clones in this sample may be carry-over from other donors' samples. Each CDR3 is given with its conserved first and last residue. Each record gives: V gene, J gene, clone size, D gene, CDR3 DNA, CDR3 protein. The D gene is left open where the match is weak. Not every row has a clone size; where given, it reads once, few, many or a size class.

v_call: TRBV12-3/TRBV12-4; j_call: TRBJ1-1; clone_size: few; d_call: .; cdr3_nt: TGTGCCAGCACGAAGACAGGACGGAACACTGAAGCTTTCTTT; cdr3_aa: CASTKTGRNTEAFF
v_call: TRBV7-2; j_call: TRBJ1-1; clone_size: many; d_call: .; cdr3_nt: TGTGCCAGCAGCTTAGCGCTCCACAGCGCCGAAGCTTTCTTT; cdr3_aa: CASSLALHSAEAFF
v_call: TRBV20-1; j_call: TRBJ2-3; clone_size: .; d_call: TRBD2; cdr3_nt: TGCAGTGCTTTAAACCGGGAGGGTCTGGATACGCAGTATTTT; cdr3_aa: CSALNREGLDTQYF
v_call: TRBV5-4; j_call: TRBJ2-2; clone_size: many; d_call: TRBD1; cdr3_nt: TGTGCCAGCAGCTTGCCGGGACAGGGTGTGGTCACCGGGGAGCTGTTTTTT; cdr3_aa: CASSLPGQGVVTGELFF
v_call: TRBV5-4; j_call: TRBJ2-3; clone_size: .; d_call: .; cdr3_nt: TGTGCCAGCAGCTCCGCTATACAGGGATCGACAGATACGCAGTATTTT; cdr3_aa: CASSSAIQGSTDTQYF
v_call: TRBV5-6; j_call: TRBJ1-4; clone_size: .; d_call: .; cdr3_nt: TGTGCCAGCAGCTTTGCAACAACTAATGAAAAACTGTTTTTT; cdr3_aa: CASSFATTNEKLFF
v_call: TRBV19; j_call: TRBJ2-3; clone_size: .; d_call: .; cdr3_nt: TGTGCCAGCCGGGAGTTCACAGATACGCAGTATTTT; cdr3_aa: CASREFTDTQYF
v_call: TRBV5-4; j_call: TRBJ2-7; clone_size: few; d_call: .; cdr3_nt: TGTGCCAGCAGCAATCCGGGACTCGAGCAGTACTTC; cdr3_aa: CASSNPGLEQYF
v_call: TRBV19; j_call: TRBJ1-2; clone_size: .; d_call: TRBD1; cdr3_nt: TGTGCCACCTCGGCCGGGACAGGCCAGGGGAGAGATGGCTACACCTTC; cdr3_aa: CATSAGTGQGRDGYTF
v_call: TRBV7-2; j_call: TRBJ2-1; clone_size: many; d_call: TRBD2; cdr3_nt: TGTGCCAGCAGCTTGACAGCAGCGGGAGTGGGATACAATGAGCAGTTCTTC; cdr3_aa: CASSLTAAGVGYNEQFF
v_call: TRBV7-2; j_call: TRBJ1-1; clone_size: many; d_call: TRBD1; cdr3_nt: TGTGCCAGCGGCTTCGGACAGGACAAGGCCGAAGCTTTCTTT; cdr3_aa: CASGFGQDKAEAFF
v_call: TRBV20-1; j_call: TRBJ2-1; clone_size: many; d_call: .; cdr3_nt: TGCAGTGCAATGAATATGGTGGATGAGCAGTTCTTC; cdr3_aa: CSAMNMVDEQFF
v_call: TRBV27; j_call: TRBJ1-4; clone_size: .; d_call: .; cdr3_nt: TGTGCCAGCAGAGGCCTTGGGGAAAAACTGTTTTTT; cdr3_aa: CASRGLGEKLFF
v_call: TRBV7-9; j_call: TRBJ2-1; clone_size: many; d_call: TRBD2; cdr3_nt: TGTGCCAGCAGCTTAAACGGGCGGGAGGTTTCTGAGCAGTTCTTC; cdr3_aa: CASSLNGREVSEQFF
v_call: TRBV7-2; j_call: TRBJ2-7; clone_size: many; d_call: .; cdr3_nt: TGTGCCAGCAGCGGCGGGACCGCCTACGAGCAGTACTTC; cdr3_aa: CASSGGTAYEQYF
v_call: TRBV5-4; j_call: TRBJ2-3; clone_size: .; d_call: .; cdr3_nt: TGTGCCAGCAGCTCCCGGACCCAGGGGGGAGATACGCAGTATTTT; cdr3_aa: CASSSRTQGGDTQYF
v_call: TRBV5-4; j_call: TRBJ1-1; clone_size: .; d_call: .; cdr3_nt: TGTGCCAGCAGCCCCCCCGTGGATGGCGGTCCCACTGAAGCTTTCTTT; cdr3_aa: CASSPPVDGGPTEAFF
v_call: TRBV6-6; j_call: TRBJ2-5; clone_size: many; d_call: .; cdr3_nt: TGTGCCAGCTCTATGGTCCAAGAGACCCAGTACTTC; cdr3_aa: CASSMVQETQYF
v_call: TRBV19; j_call: TRBJ1-1; clone_size: few; d_call: .; cdr3_nt: TGTGCCAGTAGTATAGCGTCGGGGAACACTGAAGCTTTCTTT; cdr3_aa: CASSIASGNTEAFF
v_call: TRBV7-9; j_call: TRBJ1-5; clone_size: many; d_call: TRBD1; cdr3_nt: TGTGCCAGCAGCTCGGGACAGAACTATCAGCCCCAGCATTTT; cdr3_aa: CASSSGQNYQPQHF
v_call: TRBV19; j_call: TRBJ2-5; clone_size: few; d_call: .; cdr3_nt: TGTGCCAGTAGTATCGGGACAATTCAAGAGACCCAGTACTTC; cdr3_aa: CASSIGTIQETQYF
v_call: TRBV10-3; j_call: TRBJ2-5; clone_size: .; d_call: .; cdr3_nt: TGTGCCATCAGTGAGTCAATAATCCTCCAAGAGACCCAGTACTTC; cdr3_aa: CAISESIILQETQYF
v_call: TRBV4-1; j_call: TRBJ2-2; clone_size: few; d_call: TRBD2; cdr3_nt: TGCGCCAGCAGCCAAGGACTAGCCGTTAGCCGGGAGCTGTTTTTT; cdr3_aa: CASSQGLAVSRELFF
v_call: TRBV7-6; j_call: TRBJ2-5; clone_size: many; d_call: .; cdr3_nt: TGTGCCAGCAGCACTAGCCCCTTGGAGACCCAGTACTTC; cdr3_aa: CASSTSPLETQYF
v_call: TRBV27; j_call: TRBJ2-7; clone_size: .; d_call: .; cdr3_nt: TGTGCCAGCAGCCTATATTACGACTCTTACGAGCAGTACTTC; cdr3_aa: CASSLYYDSYEQYF
v_call: TRBV6-2/TRBV6-3; j_call: TRBJ2-1; clone_size: .; d_call: TRBD1; cdr3_nt: TGTGCCAGCAGTTTTCCGACAGGGGGGGGCTACAATGAGCAGTTCTTC; cdr3_aa: CASSFPTGGGYNEQFF
v_call: TRBV6-5; j_call: TRBJ2-1; clone_size: .; d_call: TRBD2; cdr3_nt: TGTGCCAGCGGGGAGGGTAGCGGGACGAATGAGCAGTTCTTC; cdr3_aa: CASGEGSGTNEQFF
v_call: TRBV7-9; j_call: TRBJ1-1; clone_size: many; d_call: TRBD1; cdr3_nt: TGTGCCAGCAGGGGACAGGGATTGAACACTGAAGCTTTCTTT; cdr3_aa: CASRGQGLNTEAFF
v_call: TRBV7-2; j_call: TRBJ1-1; clone_size: many; d_call: .; cdr3_nt: TGTGCCAGCAGCTCAAATGCGGCGGCCGCTACCCACAACACTGAAGCTTTCTTT; cdr3_aa: CASSSNAAAATHNTEAFF
v_call: TRBV7-2; j_call: TRBJ2-3; clone_size: many; d_call: .; cdr3_nt: TGTGCCAGCAGCCATACGGAGCTAAGCACAGATACGCAGTATTTT; cdr3_aa: CASSHTELSTDTQYF
v_call: TRBV5-1; j_call: TRBJ2-1; clone_size: once; d_call: .; cdr3_nt: TGCGCCAGCCGGGAAGGGACCCCAGCCTACAATGAGCAGTTCTTC; cdr3_aa: CASREGTPAYNEQFF
v_call: TRBV7-2; j_call: TRBJ1-5; clone_size: many; d_call: TRBD1; cdr3_nt: TGTGCCAGCAGCTTAGCACAGGGGATCAATCAGCCCCAGCATTTT; cdr3_aa: CASSLAQGINQPQHF
v_call: TRBV2; j_call: TRBJ2-5; clone_size: many; d_call: .; cdr3_nt: TGTGCCAGCAGTGAGAGAGCAGGAGAGACCCAGTACTTC; cdr3_aa: CASSERAGETQYF
v_call: TRBV19; j_call: TRBJ2-7; clone_size: many; d_call: .; cdr3_nt: TGTGCCAGTAGTACCCTTCGGGACCCTCCAATAGGGGAGCAGTACTTC; cdr3_aa: CASSTLRDPPIGEQYF
v_call: TRBV4-2; j_call: TRBJ2-3; clone_size: many; d_call: .; cdr3_nt: TGTGCCAGCAGCCAAGATCGGGGGAGTGTCGCAGATACGCAGTATTTT; cdr3_aa: CASSQDRGSVADTQYF
v_call: TRBV4-3; j_call: TRBJ1-6; clone_size: few; d_call: .; cdr3_nt: TGCGCCAGCAGCCAAGAATGGGGGACGCCCCTCCACTTT; cdr3_aa: CASSQEWGTPLHF
v_call: TRBV28; j_call: TRBJ2-5; clone_size: few; d_call: TRBD1; cdr3_nt: TGTGCCAGCAGTTTATGGGTATCGACAGGGGAGTACCAAGAGACCCAGTACTTC; cdr3_aa: CASSLWVSTGEYQETQYF
v_call: TRBV28; j_call: TRBJ1-2; clone_size: few; d_call: .; cdr3_nt: TGTGCCAGCGCCGGGACATTTTATGGCTACACCTTC; cdr3_aa: CASAGTFYGYTF
v_call: TRBV9; j_call: TRBJ2-1; clone_size: .; d_call: TRBD2; cdr3_nt: TGTGCCAGCAGCGTAGACCCGGGAGGGCCGAATGAGCAGTTCTTC; cdr3_aa: CASSVDPGGPNEQFF
v_call: TRBV11-3; j_call: TRBJ2-1; clone_size: .; d_call: TRBD2; cdr3_nt: TGTGCCAGCAGCCCGGGACAAACTAGCGGGAGCAATGAGCAGTTCTTC; cdr3_aa: CASSPGQTSGSNEQFF
v_call: TRBV7-2; j_call: TRBJ1-2; clone_size: many; d_call: .; cdr3_nt: TGTGCCAGCAGCTCAGGACAGATCTATGGCTACACCTTC; cdr3_aa: CASSSGQIYGYTF
v_call: TRBV6-2/TRBV6-3; j_call: TRBJ2-1; clone_size: .; d_call: .; cdr3_nt: TGTGCCAGCCGAGGCCGTGAGGGATCCTACAATGAGCAGTTCTTC; cdr3_aa: CASRGREGSYNEQFF
v_call: TRBV12-3/TRBV12-4; j_call: TRBJ2-5; clone_size: many; d_call: TRBD2; cdr3_nt: TGTGCCAGCAGCCTCATAGCGGGAGTAAAAGAGACCCAGTACTTC; cdr3_aa: CASSLIAGVKETQYF
v_call: TRBV7-2; j_call: TRBJ1-2; clone_size: many; d_call: .; cdr3_nt: TGTGCCAGCAGCTTAGGGACCGGGGGATCAGGCTACACCTTC; cdr3_aa: CASSLGTGGSGYTF